This passage covers 13 T cell receptor beta chains from one sample sequenced in a study of neurological immune-mediated disorders. MiXCR, run by TCRdb on the 5' RACE reads, gives a single entry per CDR3 protein. The sample lists roughly 70,000 distinct CDR3 sequences, 3.9% occurring once. Sequenced sample: PBMCs. These receptors originate from a man between 25 and 39 years old with multiple sclerosis.

V is TRBV20-1 and J is TRBJ2-5; D not certain. V was shortened by 6 bases and J by 5 bases, with 10 bases between the two germline ends. Germline CDR1 reads DFQATT; CDR2 reads SNEGSKA (reference sequence). CDR3 length: 11 residues. CDR3 bases: TGCAGTGCGAGCACCTGGGAGACCCAGTACTTC. Protein: CSASTWETQYF.

This clonotype was seen many times. This sequence joins TRBV5-1 and TRBJ2-3, with TRBD2 as a possible D gene (6 bases). Trimming removed 1 base at V and 3 bases at J, with 15 bases between. CDR1 SGHRS and CDR2 YFSETQ come from the germline V gene. This CDR3 comprises 16 residues. CDR3 in amino acids: CASSLTSWGVTDTQYF. CDR3 coding DNA: TGCGCCAGCAGCTTGACTAGCTGGGGGGTGACAGATACGCAGTATTTT. Filled out from reference TRBV5-1 and TRBJ2-3, the complete variable domain reads KAGVTQTPRYLIKTRGQQVTLSCSPISGHRSVSWYQQTPGQGLQFLFEYFSETQRNKGNFPGRFSGRQFSNSRSEMNVSTLELGDSALYLCASSLTSWGVTDTQYFGPGTRLTVL.

This clonotype was counted ten times or more. V gene TRBV5-5 combines with J gene TRBJ2-7; 8 positions agree with TRBD1. Germline-derived CDR1 and CDR2 are SGHKS and YYEKEE (reference sequence). The trim removed 2 bases at V and 1 base at J, leaving 5 bases unmatched. The CDR3 covers 15 residues. The CDR3 loop reads CASSFTGGWSYEQYF. The CDR3 DNA reads TGTGCCAGCAGCTTTACAGGGGGATGGTCCTACGAGCAGTACTTC.

At least ten counts were recorded for this clonotype. The chain joins TRBV21-1 to TRBJ2-7; TRBD2 is the table's D call and was not checked against the DNA. TRBV21-1 is tagged as a pseudogene. The CDR3 is 15 amino acids. CDR3 amino acids: CATLGASGESYEQYF. Here the CDR3 DNA reads TGTGCCACCCTGGGGGCTAGCGGGGAATCCTACGAGCAGTACTTC.

This clonotype has a count of ten or more. This rearrangement joins TRBV29-1 to TRBJ1-1; no clear D gene. The CDR3 runs 12 residues. V was pared by 6 bases and J by 2 bases, with 10 bases between. CDR1 is SQVTM and CDR2 is ANQGSEA in the germline V gene. The CDR3 DNA sequence: TGCAGCGTCTCCAGGTTAAACACTGAAGCTTTCTTT. Its protein is CSVSRLNTEAFF.

This clonotype was seen a few times. This rearrangement joins TRBV7-9 to TRBJ2-1; D gene uncertain. Germline V gene data show CDR1 as SEHNR and CDR2 as FQNEAQ (reference sequence). This CDR3 region has 14 residues. The germline V and J ends were trimmed by 4 bases and 8 bases, with 15 bases remaining between them. The CDR3 region is CASSSNVIFHEQFF. CDR3 in DNA: TGTGCCAGCAGCTCCAATGTTATCTTCCATGAGCAGTTCTTC. The full variable domain, rest sourced from reference TRBV7-9 and TRBJ2-1, is DTGVSQNPRHKITKRGQNVTFRCDPISEHNRLYWYRQTLGQGPEFLTYFQNEAQLEKSRLLSDRFSAERPKGSFSTLEIQRTEQGDSAMYLCASSSNVIFHEQFFGPGTRLTVL.

This clonotype was observed a few times. At one end, the junction sequence differs from germline, possibly due to a read error. The CDR3 DNA reads TGTGCCAGCAGCGAGGCAGGCGACAATCAGCCCCAGAATTTT. It is translated as CASSEAGDNQPQNF. The chain is built from TRBV5-6 and TRBJ1-5; no reliable D call. This CDR3 region has 14 residues. In germline, CDR1 is SGHDT, CDR2 YYEEEE.

This clonotype occurred many times. J is TRBJ2-1 and V is TRBV6-2 or TRBV6-3, with 11 bases identical to TRBD2. Germline CDR1 and CDR2: MNHEY and SVGEGT. Trimming cost V 6 bases and J 4 bases; bases outside gene matches: 8. The CDR3 contains 16 residues. As DNA, the CDR3 is TGTGCCAGCAGGGACCATAGCGGGGGGGCATACAATGAGCAGTTCTTC. The encoded protein is CASRDHSGGAYNEQFF.

V gene TRBV7-9 combines with J gene TRBJ2-1; the D gene is possibly TRBD2 (6 bases). CDR1 SEHNR and CDR2 FQNEAQ come from the germline V gene (reference sequence). V was clipped by 6 bases and J by 6 bases, with 15 bases between them. The CDR3 runs 14 residues. The CDR3 region is CASRRDLGGNEQFF. The CDR3 nucleotides read TGTGCCAGCAGACGGGACCTGGGGGGCAATGAGCAGTTCTTC. The whole variable domain, remainder taken from reference TRBV7-9 and TRBJ2-1, is DTGVSQNPRHKITKRGQNVTFRCDPISEHNRLYWYRQTLGQGPEFLTYFQNEAQLEKSRLLSDRFSAERPKGSFSTLEIQRTEQGDSAMYLCASRRDLGGNEQFFGPGTRLTVL.

There are many counts of this clonotype. CDR3 nucleotides: TGTGCCAGCTCTCAGGGACAGGCCGCCCCCTACGAGCAGTACTTC. Translated, it gives CASSQGQAAPYEQYF. V gene TRBV2 combines with J gene TRBJ2-7; TRBD1 agrees at 8 bases. The germline gives CDR1 SNHLY, CDR2 FYNNEI. The V and J ends lost 8 bases and 2 bases, in that order; junction bases with no gene match: 11. The CDR3 has 15 residues.

This clonotype was detected many times. The rearrangement joins TRBV11-2 to TRBJ1-2; TRBD1 might be the D (5 bases). V shed 6 bases and J shed 5 bases, with 25 bases lying between them. Germline CDR1 SGHAT, CDR2 FQNNGV. This CDR3 contains 17 residues. CDR3 protein: CASRHIHGDAPIYGYTF. CDR3 DNA: TGTGCCAGCAGACATATCCACGGGGACGCCCCCATATATGGCTACACCTTC.

This clonotype was detected many times. The rearrangement joins TRBV12-3 or TRBV12-4 to TRBJ2-6; D remains ambiguous. The CDR3 runs 13 residues. Between the trimmed V and J ends, which lost 7 bases and 0 bases, there was a span of 4 bases. The CDR3 DNA sequence: TGTGCCAGCACCCTCTCTGGGGCCAACGTCCTGACTTTC. Amino acids: CASTLSGANVLTF.

This clonotype was detected many times. The V call is TRBV11-2, the J call TRBJ2-1; 14 bases line up with TRBD2. With V trimmed by 4 bases and J by 12 bases, 8 bases remained unmatched. This CDR3 is 15 amino acids long. Germline values: CDR1 SGHAT, CDR2 FQNNGV. The CDR3, as DNA: TGTGCCAGCAGCTCTGGACTAGCGGGGGGCCTACGGCAGTTCTTC. Translation: CASSSGLAGGLRQFF.